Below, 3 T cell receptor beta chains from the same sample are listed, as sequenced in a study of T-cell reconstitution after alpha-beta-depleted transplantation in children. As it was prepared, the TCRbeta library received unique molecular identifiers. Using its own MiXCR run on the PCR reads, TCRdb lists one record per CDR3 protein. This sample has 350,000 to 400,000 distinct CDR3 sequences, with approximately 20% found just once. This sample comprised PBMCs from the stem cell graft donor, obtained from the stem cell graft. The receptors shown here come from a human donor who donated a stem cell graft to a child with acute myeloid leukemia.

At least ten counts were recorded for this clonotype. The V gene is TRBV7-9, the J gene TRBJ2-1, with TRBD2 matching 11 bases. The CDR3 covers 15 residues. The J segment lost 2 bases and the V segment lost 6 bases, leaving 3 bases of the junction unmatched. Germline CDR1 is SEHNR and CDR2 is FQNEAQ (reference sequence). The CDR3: CASSQTSGTYNEQFF. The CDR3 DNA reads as TGTGCCAGCAGTCAGACTAGCGGGACCTACAATGAGCAGTTCTTC.

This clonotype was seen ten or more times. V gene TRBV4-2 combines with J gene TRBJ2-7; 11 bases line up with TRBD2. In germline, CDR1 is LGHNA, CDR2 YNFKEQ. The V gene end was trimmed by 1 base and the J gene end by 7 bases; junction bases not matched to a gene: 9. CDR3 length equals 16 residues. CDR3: CASSQVVTSGMEEQYF. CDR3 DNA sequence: TGTGCCAGCAGCCAAGTGGTGACTAGCGGGATGGAAGAGCAGTACTTC.

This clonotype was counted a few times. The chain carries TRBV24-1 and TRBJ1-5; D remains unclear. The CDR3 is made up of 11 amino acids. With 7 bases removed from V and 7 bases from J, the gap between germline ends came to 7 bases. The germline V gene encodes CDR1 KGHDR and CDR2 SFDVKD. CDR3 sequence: CATRLRQPQHF. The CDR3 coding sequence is TGTGCCACCAGGCTCCGACAGCCCCAGCATTTT.